Listed here is a single T cell receptor (beta chain). The specificity of this receptor is unknown. One base away there is no much larger clone; base qualities are not given. This sample is part of a study of blood T cell repertoires in COVID-19 (dated by TCRdb to about 2020). About the full investigation: The collaborator samples originated in the United States, Italy and Spain and spanned the acute and convalescent phases of COVID-19. The material from the prospective study consisted of cDNA or gDNA derived from T cells, B-cell-depleted T cells, or PBMCs. The dataset comprised deeply sampled blood TCRbeta repertoires from subjects exposed to, actively infected with, or recovered from COVID-19. The repertoires were released in a freely available public database meant as a resource for research on the immune response to SARS-CoV-2. The samples were drawn from two sources: the first 160 participants of the ongoing ImmuneRACE study, and 1,000 to 1,500 subjects contributed by 6 global collaborators. Nearly every sample came with metadata listing a de-identified subject ID, COVID-19 status, age in years and sex. Where available, HLA class I and class II types were taken from metadata supplied by the sample provider and were not determined by assay-based typing.

TCRbeta CDR3 regions were amplified from genomic DNA by means of the immunoSEQ Assay, a bias-controlled multiplex PCR. For the original study's pipeline: Nucleated cell counts per sample were estimated from amplification of reference gene primers within the assay. To quantify the absolute abundance of each unique TCRbeta CDR3 rearrangement, sequence reads were collapsed and filtered. Productive Simpson clonality was computed per sample as the square root of Simpson's diversity index over productive rearrangements. The table was pulled from immuneACCESS by TCRdb, which kept in-frame rearrangements only. Such tables lose some clones; where checked, under half of the loss comes from unresolved V genes, and the rest has no known cause. The V and J calls and clone size come from that table; D and trimming were worked out from the DNA. Across this sample there are 15,000 to 20,000 clones, with around 91% seen only once. The ten most abundant clones make up 7.2% of the sample.

The study at large found these results: The amount of clinical and demographic metadata varied by source and participant and was provided uncurated.

The collaborating institutions used their own protocols to collect whole blood in K2EDTA tubes. For TCRbeta analysis, collaborator samples were shipped as frozen whole blood, as isolated PBMCs, or as DNA extracted from either sample type. Sequencing was carried out using peripheral blood. The sequence derives from a human donor in a cohort sampled during active COVID-19.

Here is the DNA: TGTGGAGGGAGCCCCGGGAACAATGAGCAGTTCTTC. It specifies CGGSPGNNEQFF. This sequence uses TRBV28 and TRBJ2-1; the D gene is possibly TRBD2, with 5 bases matching. Based on the germline V gene, the CDR1 and CDR2 sequences are MDHEN and SYDVKM. Measured from the cysteine to the phenylalanine, the CDR3 is 12 residues long. Only the CDR3 portion is preserved as DNA: 36 bases, with reading frame beginning at the first base.